A selection of T cell receptor beta chains follows, all from one sample in a study of OX40 agonist ivuxolimab in advanced cancers. Sequencing was performed with immunoSEQ multiplex PCR; in TCRdb, only in-frame clones are kept and a portion is missing. In the table there are 75,000 to 90,000 clones, roughly 92% of which are singletons. Sequenced here: CD4+ or CD8+ T cells sorted from blood, sampled in a trial of the OX40 agonist ivuxolimab. All receptors come from an adult with an advanced solid tumor such as melanoma, head and neck, liver or kidney cancer. The CDR3 runs from the conserved cysteine through the conserved F or W. Each record gives: clone size, V gene, J gene, D gene, CDR3 protein, CDR3 DNA. The D gene is left open where the match is weak. A clone size is listed for some rows: how often the clone was seen (once, few, many), or a class if it is expanded.

size: .
V: TRBV19
J: TRBJ1-1
D: .
CDR3: CASSIGGMNTEAFF
DNA: TGTGCCAGTAGTATTGGTGGCATGAACACTGAAGCTTTCTTT

size: .
V: TRBV30
J: TRBJ1-1
D: .
CDR3: CAWGRAVLTEAFF
DNA: TGTGCCTGGGGAAGGGCGGTACTCACTGAAGCTTTCTTT

size: .
V: TRBV27
J: TRBJ2-2
D: .
CDR3: CASSGRYPGWSGELFF
DNA: TGTGCCAGCAGTGGTCGTTACCCAGGTTGGTCCGGGGAGCTGTTTTTT

size: once
V: TRBV5-1
J: TRBJ1-2
D: .
CDR3: CASSLVAGEGYGYTF
DNA: TGCGCCAGCAGCTTGGTGGCAGGGGAGGGCTATGGCTACACCTTC

size: .
V: TRBV27
J: TRBJ1-6
D: .
CDR3: CASSPTSSYNSPLHF
DNA: TGTGCCAGCAGCCCTACGAGCTCCTATAATTCACCCCTCCACTTT

size: .
V: TRBV15
J: TRBJ2-1
D: .
CDR3: CATSRDADPYNEQFF
DNA: TGTGCCACCAGCAGAGACGCGGACCCCTACAATGAGCAGTTCTTC

size: .
V: TRBV7-2
J: TRBJ1-2
D: TRBD1
CDR3: CASSPPDRAGYGYTF
DNA: TGTGCCAGCAGCCCCCCGGACAGGGCGGGATATGGCTACACCTTC

size: once
V: TRBV7-9
J: TRBJ2-7
D: TRBD1
CDR3: CASRPDRVGYEQYF
DNA: TGTGCCAGCAGACCGGACAGGGTGGGCTACGAGCAGTACTTC

size: .
V: TRBV19
J: TRBJ2-7
D: .
CDR3: CASSQWMGRSNSYEQYF
DNA: TGTGCCAGTAGTCAATGGATGGGACGCAGCAACTCCTACGAGCAGTACTTC

size: .
V: TRBV5-1
J: TRBJ2-1
D: TRBD2
CDR3: CASSPGLAGYNEQFF
DNA: TGCGCCAGCAGCCCGGGACTAGCGGGATACAATGAGCAGTTCTTC

size: .
V: TRBV5-4
J: TRBJ1-2
D: .
CDR3: CASKGPRGGGYGYTF
DNA: TGTGCCAGCAAAGGACCGAGAGGGGGAGGTTATGGCTACACCTTC

size: .
V: TRBV30
J: TRBJ1-6
D: .
CDR3: CAWGRRATNSPLHF
DNA: TGTGCCTGGGGAAGACGGGCGACCAATTCACCCCTCCACTTT

size: .
V: TRBV10-2
J: TRBJ2-3
D: .
CDR3: CASSTGIVDTQYF
DNA: TGCGCCAGCAGTACAGGGATAGTGGATACGCAGTATTTT

size: .
V: TRBV7-6
J: TRBJ1-1
D: .
CDR3: CASSEQGSGTEAFF
DNA: TGTGCCAGCAGCGAACAGGGAAGTGGCACTGAAGCTTTCTTT

size: once
V: TRBV2
J: TRBJ2-2
D: TRBD2
CDR3: CASSAAGGFTGELFF
DNA: TGTGCCAGCAGTGCAGCGGGAGGTTTCACCGGGGAGCTGTTTTTT

size: .
V: TRBV6-1
J: TRBJ2-1
D: .
CDR3: CASSVGRYNEQFF
DNA: TGTGCCAGCAGTGTGGGACGTTACAATGAGCAGTTCTTC

size: .
V: TRBV5-1
J: TRBJ2-7
D: .
CDR3: CASSFGDYEQYF
DNA: TGCGCCAGCAGCTTCGGCGACTACGAGCAGTACTTC

size: .
V: TRBV7-9
J: TRBJ2-7
D: .
CDR3: CASSFTTSSYEQYF
DNA: TGTGCCAGCAGCTTTACGACTAGCTCCTACGAGCAGTACTTC

size: .
V: TRBV6-6
J: TRBJ1-4
D: .
CDR3: CASSHGTASGKLFF
DNA: TGTGCCAGCAGCCATGGGACCGCGTCTGGGAAACTGTTTTTT

size: .
V: TRBV21-1
J: TRBJ1-5
D: .
CDR3: CASSKDREGASNQPQHF
DNA: TGTGCCAGCAGCAAAGATAGGGAGGGGGCGAGCAATCAGCCCCAGCATTTT

size: .
V: TRBV15
J: TRBJ1-5
D: .
CDR3: CATSRDQESQHF
DNA: TGTGCCACCAGCAGAGATCAGGAGTCCCAGCATTTT

size: .
V: TRBV5-6
J: TRBJ2-5
D: .
CDR3: CASSLDGGETQYF
DNA: TGTGCCAGCAGCTTGGACGGGGGAGAGACCCAGTACTTC

size: .
V: TRBV6-1
J: TRBJ1-2
D: TRBD1
CDR3: CASSDPGQGYGYTF
DNA: TGTGCCAGCAGTGACCCCGGACAGGGCTATGGCTACACCTTC

size: .
V: TRBV30
J: TRBJ1-1
D: .
CDR3: CAWSRGEPTEAFF
DNA: TGTGCCTGGAGTCGTGGGGAACCCACTGAAGCTTTCTTT

size: few
V: TRBV10-1
J: TRBJ1-1
D: .
CDR3: CASSRETGGAFF
DNA: TGCGCCAGCAGCAGGGAGACTGGGGGAGCTTTCTTT

size: .
V: TRBV28
J: TRBJ2-3
D: .
CDR3: CASSLRGSTDTQYF
DNA: TGTGCCAGCAGTTTGAGAGGCAGCACAGATACGCAGTATTTT

size: .
V: TRBV10-3
J: TRBJ2-1
D: .
CDR3: CAIRGVAGGAFF
DNA: .

size: .
V: TRBV6-1
J: TRBJ1-5
D: .
CDR3: CASSDPRGEGGQPQHF
DNA: TGTGCCAGCAGTGACCCCCGTGGGGAGGGGGGGCAGCCCCAGCATTTT

size: .
V: TRBV18
J: TRBJ2-1
D: .
CDR3: CASSPAAGNIEQFF
DNA: TGTGCCAGCTCACCAGCGGCGGGAAATATTGAGCAGTTCTTC

size: .
V: TRBV18
J: TRBJ2-5
D: .
CDR3: CASSPGFLETQYF
DNA: TGTGCCAGCTCACCTGGATTTCTGGAGACCCAGTACTTC

size: .
V: TRBV11-3
J: TRBJ2-1
D: TRBD2
CDR3: CASSWGLADYNEQFF
DNA: TGTGCCAGCAGCTGGGGACTAGCGGACTACAATGAGCAGTTCTTC

size: .
V: TRBV2
J: TRBJ1-6
D: .
CDR3: CASSVGGGNSPLHF
DNA: TGTGCCAGCAGTGTCGGGGGGGGTAATTCACCCCTCCACTTT

size: .
V: TRBV15
J: TRBJ1-3
D: .
CDR3: CATSSGVSGNTIYF
DNA: TGTGCCACCAGCAGTGGAGTGTCGGGAAACACCATATATTTT

size: .
V: TRBV5-1
J: TRBJ2-3
D: .
CDR3: CASSLAEGAGTDTQYF
DNA: TGCGCCAGCAGCTTGGCGGAGGGGGCTGGGACAGATACGCAGTATTTT

size: .
V: TRBV10-2
J: TRBJ2-7
D: TRBD1
CDR3: CASSLRQGSREQYF
DNA: TGCGCCAGCAGCCTCCGACAGGGAAGTAGGGAGCAGTACTTC

size: few
V: TRBV6-1
J: TRBJ2-1
D: .
CDR3: CASSERAGLEGYEQFF
DNA: TGTGCCAGCAGTGAAAGGGCGGGACTGGAAGGCTATGAGCAGTTCTTC

size: once
V: TRBV5-4
J: TRBJ2-7
D: .
CDR3: CASSFAGGGLPYEQYF
DNA: TGTGCCAGCAGCTTTGCCGGCGGTGGGTTGCCCTACGAGCAGTACTTC

size: .
V: TRBV4-2
J: TRBJ2-2
D: .
CDR3: CASSQEWTGGTGELFF
DNA: TGTGCCAGCAGCCAAGAGTGGACCGGCGGCACCGGGGAGCTGTTTTTT

size: .
V: TRBV25-1
J: TRBJ2-3
D: TRBD2
CDR3: CASSESSGGLTDTQYF
DNA: TGTGCCAGCAGTGAATCCAGCGGGGGGCTCACAGATACGCAGTATTTT

size: .
V: TRBV19
J: TRBJ1-3
D: .
CDR3: CASSISAPQISGNTIYF
DNA: TGTGCCAGTAGTATCAGCGCCCCACAGATCTCTGGAAACACCATATATTTT

size: .
V: TRBV18
J: TRBJ2-5
D: .
CDR3: CASSLQQETQYF
DNA: TGTGCCAGCTCACTACAGCAAGAGACCCAGTACTTC

size: .
V: TRBV5-1
J: TRBJ1-1
D: .
CDR3: CASSPMGGYTEAFF
DNA: TGCGCCAGCAGCCCAATGGGGGGATATACTGAAGCTTTCTTT

size: once
V: TRBV7-9
J: TRBJ1-6
D: .
CDR3: CASSLLQNSPLHF
DNA: TGTGCCAGCAGCTTATTACAGAATTCACCCCTCCACTTT

size: .
V: TRBV10-3
J: TRBJ2-7
D: .
CDR3: CATGSTPSYEQYF
DNA: TGTGCCACCGGGAGCACCCCGTCCTACGAGCAGTACTTC

size: .
V: TRBV6-1
J: TRBJ1-2
D: TRBD1
CDR3: CASSEADRGDGYTF
DNA: TGTGCCAGCAGTGAAGCGGACAGGGGCGATGGCTACACCTTC

size: .
V: TRBV2
J: TRBJ2-7
D: TRBD1
CDR3: CASGQGGDEQYF
DNA: TGTGCCAGCGGACAGGGAGGAGACGAGCAGTACTTC

size: .
V: TRBV6-4
J: TRBJ2-2
D: TRBD2
CDR3: CASIKREENTGELFF
DNA: TGTGCCAGCATCAAGCGGGAGGAGAACACCGGGGAGCTGTTTTTT

size: .
V: TRBV6-4
J: TRBJ1-1
D: .
CDR3: CASRGVPFF
DNA: TGTGCCAGCAGGGGGGTCCCTTTCTTT

size: .
V: TRBV29-1
J: TRBJ1-1
D: .
CDR3: CSVGSEPGTEAFF
DNA: TGCAGCGTTGGATCTGAACCAGGCACTGAAGCTTTCTTT

size: .
V: TRBV4-2
J: TRBJ1-2
D: .
CDR3: CASSQEGQATYGYTF
DNA: TGTGCCAGCAGCCAAGAAGGGCAGGCGACCTATGGCTACACCTTC

size: .
V: TRBV4-1
J: TRBJ2-5
D: TRBD2
CDR3: CASNTNPGRKEETQYF
DNA: TGCGCCAGCAACACAAATCCCGGGAGGAAAGAAGAGACCCAGTACTTC

size: .
V: TRBV5-4
J: TRBJ1-2
D: .
CDR3: CASSLMSGRANYGYTF
DNA: TGTGCCAGCAGCTTGATGTCCGGGCGAGCTAACTATGGCTACACCTTC

size: once
V: TRBV19
J: TRBJ2-1
D: TRBD2
CDR3: CASSIILAGIEQFF
DNA: TGTGCCAGTAGTATAATACTAGCGGGCATCGAGCAGTTCTTC

size: .
V: TRBV18
J: TRBJ2-7
D: .
CDR3: CASSLPQGGGFTYEQYF
DNA: TGTGCCAGCTCACTTCCTCAGGGAGGGGGTTTTACCTACGAGCAGTACTTC

size: .
V: TRBV19
J: TRBJ2-2
D: TRBD1
CDR3: CASSRGQGASGELFF
DNA: TGTGCCAGTAGTAGGGGACAGGGGGCGTCCGGGGAGCTGTTTTTT

size: .
V: TRBV4-1
J: TRBJ1-3
D: .
CDR3: CASSQGGSGRASGNTIYF
DNA: TGCGCCAGCAGCCAAGGGGGGAGTGGCAGGGCCTCTGGAAACACCATATATTTT